These 8 T cell receptor beta chains originate from one sample sequenced in a study of cytomegalovirus exposure and HLA in healthy donors. The study ran its PCR with 60 Vbeta and 13 Jbeta primers. Method: immunoSEQ multiplex PCR; TCRdb's copy keeps in-frame clones and lacks some. The data show 150,000 to 200,000 clones, 75% to 90% seen once. Sequencing was carried out using PBMCs. The receptor set was obtained from a man in his late teens or twenties in good health and CMV-seropositive.

J is TRBJ1-1 and V is TRBV2; 8 bases match TRBD1. The junction had 6 bases not matched to a gene; V was cut back by 6 bases and J by 6 bases. This CDR3 region has 13 residues. Germline CDR1 reads SNHLY; CDR2 reads FYNNEI. The CDR3 loop is CASSRETGAEAFF. The CDR3 DNA reads TGTGCCAGCAGCCGGGAGACAGGGGCTGAAGCTTTCTTT.

V is TRBV10-3 and J is TRBJ2-1; tentatively, D is TRBD1 (6 bases). CDR3 length: 14 residues. Looked up from germline, CDR1 is ENHRY and CDR2 is SYGVKD. The V end lost 3 bases, the J end lost 10 bases, and 16 bases lay between the germline ends. The CDR3 loop is CAISDPGHGQEQFF. The CDR3 nucleotides are TGTGCCATCAGTGACCCGGGACACGGACAAGAGCAGTTCTTC.

CDR3 nucleotides: TGTGCCAGCAGTGACCGGGCTGGTTGGGGCCTAACTAATGAAAAACTGTTTTTT. Encoded protein: CASSDRAGWGLTNEKLFF. The rearrangement uses TRBV2 and TRBJ1-4; D might be TRBD1 (5 bases). With 3 bases removed from V and 1 base from J, the gap between germline ends came to 18 bases. Germline V CDR1 and CDR2: SNHLY, FYNNEI. This CDR3 comprises 18 residues.

CDR3: CARSLRIRDRADEQFF. In DNA form, the CDR3 reads TGTGCCAGAAGCTTACGGATCCGGGACAGGGCAGATGAGCAGTTCTTC. The chain carries TRBV5-3 and TRBJ2-1, with 9 nucleotides matching TRBD1. TRBV5-3 is assigned to the ORF class and has an uncertain function. This CDR3 region has 16 residues. Trimming at V came to 2 bases and at J to 8 bases, leaving 11 bases not matched to a gene.

This clone was seen only a few times. The chain employs TRBV6-5 and TRBJ2-3, with 12 bases identical to TRBD2. The germline V gene has CDR1 MNHEY and CDR2 SVGAGI. This CDR3 spans 16 amino acids. Trimming removed 0 bases from V and 7 bases from J; junction bases left unmatched: 5. CDR3 region: CASSYSPSGGANTQYF. The CDR3 DNA sequence: TGTGCCAGCAGTTACTCGCCTAGCGGGGGGGCCAATACGCAGTATTTT.

The gene calls are TRBV7-3 and TRBJ2-7, with TRBD2 as a possible D gene (5 bases). This CDR3 comprises 15 residues. Germline CDR1 SGHTA, CDR2 FQGTGA. The germline V and J ends were trimmed by 1 base and 0 bases, with 10 bases remaining between them. The CDR3 DNA sequence: TGTGCCAGCAGCTTAAGGCGGGTCAGCTCCTACGAGCAGTACTTC. This encodes CASSLRRVSSYEQYF.

This chain links TRBV9 with TRBJ2-1, with D possibly being TRBD2 (5 bases). The CDR3 is 14 amino acids. Germline values: CDR1 SGDLS, CDR2 YYNGEE. V lost 4 bases to trimming and J lost 7 bases, with 15 bases between them. The CDR3 DNA follows: TGTGCCAGCAGCCCGGACTCTACCCCTAATGAGCAGTTCTTC. Translated: CASSPDSTPNEQFF.

V is TRBV6-1 and J is TRBJ1-1; the match to TRBD1 covers 7 bases. The J segment lost 2 bases and the V segment lost 6 bases, leaving 9 bases of the junction unmatched. This CDR3 contains 15 residues. Germline V gene data show CDR1 as MNHNS and CDR2 as SASEGT. The DNA of the CDR3 is TGTGCCAGCAGACAGTCGGGACAGCCTAACACTGAAGCTTTCTTT. Residues: CASRQSGQPNTEAFF.